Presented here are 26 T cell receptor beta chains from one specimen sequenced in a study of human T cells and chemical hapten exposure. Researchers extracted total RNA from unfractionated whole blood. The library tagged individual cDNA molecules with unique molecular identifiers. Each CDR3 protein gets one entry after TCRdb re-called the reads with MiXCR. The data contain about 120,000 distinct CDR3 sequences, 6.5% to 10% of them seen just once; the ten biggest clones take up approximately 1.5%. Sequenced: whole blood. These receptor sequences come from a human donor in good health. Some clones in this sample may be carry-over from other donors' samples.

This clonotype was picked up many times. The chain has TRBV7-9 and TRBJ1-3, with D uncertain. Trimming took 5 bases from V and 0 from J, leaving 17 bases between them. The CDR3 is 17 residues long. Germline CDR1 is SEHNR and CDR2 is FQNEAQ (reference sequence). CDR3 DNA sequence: TGTGCCAGCAGCCAAGAAAGGACCGGAAGCTCTGGAAACACCATATATTTT. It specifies CASSQERTGSSGNTIYF. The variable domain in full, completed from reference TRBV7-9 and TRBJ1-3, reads DTGVSQNPRHKITKRGQNVTFRCDPISEHNRLYWYRQTLGQGPEFLTYFQNEAQLEKSRLLSDRFSAERPKGSFSTLEIQRTEQGDSAMYLCASSQERTGSSGNTIYFGEGSWLTVV.

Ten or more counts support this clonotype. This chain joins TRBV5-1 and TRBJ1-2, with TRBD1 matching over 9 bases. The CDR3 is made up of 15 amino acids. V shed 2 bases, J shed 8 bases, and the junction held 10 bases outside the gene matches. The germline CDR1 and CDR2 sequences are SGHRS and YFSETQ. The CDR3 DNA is TGCGCCAGCAGCTTTTGGGACAGGGAAAGACAAGGCTACACCTTC. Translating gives CASSFWDRERQGYTF.

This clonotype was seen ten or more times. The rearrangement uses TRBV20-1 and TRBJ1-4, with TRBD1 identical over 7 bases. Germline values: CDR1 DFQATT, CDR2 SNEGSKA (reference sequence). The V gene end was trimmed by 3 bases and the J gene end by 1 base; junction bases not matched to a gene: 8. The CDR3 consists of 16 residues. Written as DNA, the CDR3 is TGCAGTGCTAGCGATTACCGACAGGGAACTAATGAAAAACTGTTTTTT. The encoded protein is CSASDYRQGTNEKLFF.

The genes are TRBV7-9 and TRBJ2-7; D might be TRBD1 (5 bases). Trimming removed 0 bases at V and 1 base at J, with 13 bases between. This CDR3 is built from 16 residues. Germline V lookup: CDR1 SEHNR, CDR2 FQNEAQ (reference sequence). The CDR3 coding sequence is TGTGCCAGCAGCTTAGCCGCACAGGTTTCGTCCTACGAGCAGTACTTC. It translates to CASSLAAQVSSYEQYF.

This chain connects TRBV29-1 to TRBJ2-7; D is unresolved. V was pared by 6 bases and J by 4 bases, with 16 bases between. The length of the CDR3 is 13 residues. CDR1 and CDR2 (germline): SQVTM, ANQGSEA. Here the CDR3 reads CSVENGRSYEQYF. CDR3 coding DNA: TGCAGCGTGGAGAACGGACGGTCTTACGAGCAGTACTTC.

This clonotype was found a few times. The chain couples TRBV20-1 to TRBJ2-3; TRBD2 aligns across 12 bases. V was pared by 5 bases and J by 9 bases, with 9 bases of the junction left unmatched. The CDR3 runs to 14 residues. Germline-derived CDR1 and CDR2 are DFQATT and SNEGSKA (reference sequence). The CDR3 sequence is CSAFLAGGPGTQYF. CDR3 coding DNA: TGCAGTGCTTTTCTAGCGGGAGGGCCTGGAACGCAGTATTTT.

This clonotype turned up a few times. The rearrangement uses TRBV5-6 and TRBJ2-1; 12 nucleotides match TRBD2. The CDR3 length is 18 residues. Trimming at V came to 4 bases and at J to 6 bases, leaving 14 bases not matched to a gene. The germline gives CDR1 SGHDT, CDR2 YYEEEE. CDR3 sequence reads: CASSPGLAGFLFTNEQFF. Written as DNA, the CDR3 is TGTGCCAGCAGCCCCGGACTAGCGGGGTTCCTTTTCACCAATGAGCAGTTCTTC.

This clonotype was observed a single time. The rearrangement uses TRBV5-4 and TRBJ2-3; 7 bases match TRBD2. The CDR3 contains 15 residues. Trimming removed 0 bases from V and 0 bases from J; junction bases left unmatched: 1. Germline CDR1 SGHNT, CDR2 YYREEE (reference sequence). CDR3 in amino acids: CASSLVGRSTDTQYF. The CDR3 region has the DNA TGTGCCAGCAGCTTGGTCGGGAGGAGCACAGATACGCAGTATTTT.

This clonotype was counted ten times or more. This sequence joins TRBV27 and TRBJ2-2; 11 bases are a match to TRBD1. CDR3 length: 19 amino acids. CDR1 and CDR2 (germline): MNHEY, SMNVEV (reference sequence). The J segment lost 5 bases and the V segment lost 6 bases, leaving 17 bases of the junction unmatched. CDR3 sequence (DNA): TGTGCCAGCAGAAGCCTCCGGGACAGGGGGGCTCGTTCTACCGGGGAGCTGTTTTTT. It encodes CASRSLRDRGARSTGELFF.

The CDR3 loop is CSVSTGYNEQFF. Written as DNA, the CDR3 is TGCAGCGTTAGTACAGGCTACAATGAGCAGTTCTTC. The chain employs TRBV29-1 and TRBJ2-1, with TRBD1 as a possible D gene (5 bases). Per the germline V gene, CDR1 is SQVTM and CDR2 is ANQGSEA. Trimming removed 5 bases at V and 3 bases at J, with 8 bases between. The CDR3 has 12 amino acids.

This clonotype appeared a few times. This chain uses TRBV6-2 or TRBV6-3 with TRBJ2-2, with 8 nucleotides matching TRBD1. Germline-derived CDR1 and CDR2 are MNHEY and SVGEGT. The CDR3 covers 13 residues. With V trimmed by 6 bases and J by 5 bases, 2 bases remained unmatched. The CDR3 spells CASRTGVTGELFF. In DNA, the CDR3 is TGTGCCAGCAGGACAGGGGTAACCGGGGAGCTGTTTTTT.

The CDR3 protein is CATSRDPQQGKGDEQFF. CDR3 sequence (DNA): TGTGCCACCAGCAGAGATCCCCAACAGGGGAAGGGTGATGAGCAGTTCTTC. The gene calls are TRBV15 and TRBJ2-1; 7 bases fit TRBD1. This CDR3 comprises 17 residues. Trimming at V came to 0 bases and at J to 8 bases, leaving 13 bases not matched to a gene. Per the germline V gene, CDR1 is LNHNV and CDR2 is YYDKDF (reference sequence). Using reference TRBV15 and TRBJ2-1 for the parts outside the CDR3, the full variable domain is DAMVIQNPRYQVTQFGKPVTLSCSQTLNHNVMYWYQQKSSQAPKLLFHYYDKDFNNEADTPDNFQSRRPNTSFCFLDIRSPGLGDTAMYLCATSRDPQQGKGDEQFFGPGTRLTVL.

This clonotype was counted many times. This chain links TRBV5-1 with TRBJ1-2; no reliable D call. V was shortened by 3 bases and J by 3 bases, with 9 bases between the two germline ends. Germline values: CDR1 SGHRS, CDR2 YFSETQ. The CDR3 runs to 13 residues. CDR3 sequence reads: CASSWQRDYGYTF. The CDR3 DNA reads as TGCGCCAGCAGCTGGCAGAGGGACTATGGCTACACCTTC.

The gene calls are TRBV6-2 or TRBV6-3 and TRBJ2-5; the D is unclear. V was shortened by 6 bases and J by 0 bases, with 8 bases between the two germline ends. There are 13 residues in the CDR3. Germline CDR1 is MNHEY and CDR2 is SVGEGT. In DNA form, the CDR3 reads TGTGCCAGCAGCAGACTCCACCAAGAGACCCAGTACTTC. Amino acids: CASSRLHQETQYF.

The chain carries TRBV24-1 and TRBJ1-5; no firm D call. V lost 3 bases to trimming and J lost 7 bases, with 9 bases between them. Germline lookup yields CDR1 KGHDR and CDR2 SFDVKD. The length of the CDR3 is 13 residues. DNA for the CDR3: TGTGCCACCAGTGATACGGGCGACCAGCCCCAGCATTTT. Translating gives CATSDTGDQPQHF.

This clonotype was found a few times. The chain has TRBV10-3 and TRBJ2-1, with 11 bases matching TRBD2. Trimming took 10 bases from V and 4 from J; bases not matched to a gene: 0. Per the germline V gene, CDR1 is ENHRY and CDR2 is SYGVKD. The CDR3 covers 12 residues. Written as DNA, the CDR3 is TGTGCCACTAGCGGGGGGTACAATGAGCAGTTCTTC. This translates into CATSGGYNEQFF.

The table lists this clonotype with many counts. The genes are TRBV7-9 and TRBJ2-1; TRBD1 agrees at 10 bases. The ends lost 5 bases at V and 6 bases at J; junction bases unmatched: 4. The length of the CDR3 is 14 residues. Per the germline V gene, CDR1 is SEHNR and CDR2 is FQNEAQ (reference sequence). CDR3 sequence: CASSPGQGVNEQFF. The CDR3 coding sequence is TGTGCCAGCAGCCCAGGACAGGGGGTCAATGAGCAGTTCTTC.

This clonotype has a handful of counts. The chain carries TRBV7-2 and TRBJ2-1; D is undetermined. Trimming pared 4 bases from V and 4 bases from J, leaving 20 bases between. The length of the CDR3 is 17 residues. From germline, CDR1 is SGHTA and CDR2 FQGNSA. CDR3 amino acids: CASSSRRAPVRYNEQFF. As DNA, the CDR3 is TGTGCCAGCAGCTCCCGACGAGCCCCGGTACGTTACAATGAGCAGTTCTTC.

CDR3 sequence reads: CASKTVGVNTGELFF. The CDR3 bases are TGTGCCAGCAAGACGGTGGGCGTTAACACCGGGGAGCTGTTTTTT. The rearrangement links TRBV2 to TRBJ2-2, with D hard to call. V gave up 7 bases and J gave up 2 bases, with 14 bases separating them. Germline V gene data show CDR1 as SNHLY and CDR2 as FYNNEI. The length of the CDR3 is 15 residues.

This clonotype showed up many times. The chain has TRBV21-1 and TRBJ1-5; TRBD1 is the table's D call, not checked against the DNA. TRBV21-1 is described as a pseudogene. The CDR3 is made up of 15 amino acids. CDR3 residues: CASSTPDSSNQPQHF. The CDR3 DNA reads TGTGCCAGCAGCACCCCCGACAGTAGCAATCAGCCCCAGCATTTT.

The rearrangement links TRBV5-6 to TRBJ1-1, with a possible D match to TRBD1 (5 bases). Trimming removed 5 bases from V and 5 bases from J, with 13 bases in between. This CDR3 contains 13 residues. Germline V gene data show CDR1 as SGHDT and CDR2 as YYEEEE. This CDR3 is CASSGTIITEAFF. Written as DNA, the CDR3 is TGTGCCAGCAGTGGGACGATCATAACTGAAGCTTTCTTT.

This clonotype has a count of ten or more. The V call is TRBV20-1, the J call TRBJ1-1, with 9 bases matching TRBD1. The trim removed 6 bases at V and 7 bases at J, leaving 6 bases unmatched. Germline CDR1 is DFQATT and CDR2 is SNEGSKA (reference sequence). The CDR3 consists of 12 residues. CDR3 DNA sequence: TGCAGTGCCCGGGACAGGGTTGGTGAAGCTTTCTTT. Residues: CSARDRVGEAFF.

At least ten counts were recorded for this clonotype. The CDR3 spells CASRASSWVGYTF. The CDR3 DNA follows: TGTGCCAGCAGGGCCTCTTCTTGGGTCGGCTACACCTTC. This chain connects TRBV2 to TRBJ1-2; no firm D call. V was pared by 6 bases and J by 8 bases, with 16 bases between. The CDR3 covers 13 residues. From germline, CDR1 is SNHLY and CDR2 FYNNEI.

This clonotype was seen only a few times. CDR3 sequence (DNA): TGTGCCAGCAGTAGAAGACAGGGTAGCACAGATACGCAGTATTTT. Its protein is CASSRRQGSTDTQYF. The chain links TRBV7-2 to TRBJ2-3; 7 bases fit TRBD1. The CDR3 runs to 15 residues. Per the germline V gene, CDR1 is SGHTA and CDR2 is FQGNSA. The junction had 6 bases not matched to a gene; V was cut back by 6 bases and J by 0 bases. Full variable domain (remainder filled in from reference TRBV7-2 and TRBJ2-3): GAGVSQSPSNKVTEKGKDVELRCDPISGHTALYWYRQSLGQGLEFLIYFQGNSAPDKSGLPSDRFSAERTGGSVSTLTIQRTQQEDSAVYLCASSRRQGSTDTQYFGPGTRLTVL.

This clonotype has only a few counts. This chain's CDR3 is CASRPLAGLVYEQYF. The CDR3 DNA is TGTGCCAGCAGACCCCTAGCGGGCCTAGTCTACGAGCAGTACTTC. V is TRBV6-1 and J is TRBJ2-7; TRBD2 matches 8 bases. The CDR3 length is 15 residues. Germline CDR1 reads MNHNS; CDR2 reads SASEGT. J was trimmed by 3 bases and V by 6 bases; bases with no gene match: 10.

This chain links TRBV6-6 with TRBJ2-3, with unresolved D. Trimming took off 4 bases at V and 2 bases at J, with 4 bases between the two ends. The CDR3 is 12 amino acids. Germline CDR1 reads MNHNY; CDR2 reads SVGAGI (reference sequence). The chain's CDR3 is CASSFTTDTQYF. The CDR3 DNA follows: TGTGCCAGCAGTTTTACCACAGATACGCAGTATTTT.